This TCR beta chain was sequenced for a study of blood T cell repertoires in COVID-19 (dated by TCRdb to 2018 to 2020). About the full investigation: Samples covering the acute and convalescent phases of COVID-19 were provided by collaborators in the United States, Italy and Spain. The prospective study material was composed of cDNA or gDNA derived from T cells, B-cell-depleted T cells, or PBMCs. Subjects who had been exposed to COVID-19, were actively infected with it, or had recovered from it provided the deeply sampled blood TCRbeta repertoires that made up the dataset. Sample metadata almost always included a de-identified subject ID, COVID-19 status, age in years and sex. A freely available public database, intended as a resource for researchers studying the immune response to SARS-CoV-2, is where the repertoires were released. Where HLA class I and class II types were available, the types were taken from metadata supplied by the sample provider, not from assay-based typing. The samples were drawn from two sources: the first 160 participants of the ongoing ImmuneRACE study, and approximately 1,300 subjects contributed by 6 global collaborators. Summary of the overall study and its limitations: The quantity of clinical and demographic metadata differed by source and by participant and was supplied without curation.

TCRbeta CDR3 regions were amplified from genomic DNA by means of the immunoSEQ Assay, a bias-controlled multiplex PCR. The authors' pipeline ran thus. Nucleated cell counts per sample were estimated from amplification of reference gene primers within the assay. Sequence reads were collapsed and filtered to measure the absolute abundance of every unique TCRbeta CDR3 rearrangement. Productive Simpson clonality was computed per sample as the square root of Simpson's diversity index over productive rearrangements. Held by TCRdb, this immuneACCESS table contains in-frame sequences only and omits some clones. Under half of the omission traces to an unresolved V gene where checked; the cause of the rest is unknown. V and J calls and clone size are given by that table; D and trimming were obtained from the DNA. The sample records under 300,000 clones, around 89% of which are singletons. Clones ranked in the top ten supply around 3% of the sample.

Remarks on this clone: It lacks a known antigen. No much larger clone is present one base from it, and per-base qualities are unavailable.

Enrolling through a virtual design, the prospective study's participants ranged in age from roughly 18 to 90 years and lived across more than 20 United States geographic areas. To assign participants to cohorts, the prospective study relied on clinical history that participants themselves reported in a screening survey and a study questionnaire. Recovered participants in ImmuneRACE Cohort 3 were defined by two consecutive negative NP/OP PCR tests, clearance by a healthcare professional, or resolution of symptoms. Mobile phlebotomists in the prospective study collected whole blood, serum and a nasopharyngeal or oropharyngeal swab from every participant. Additional blood draws and questionnaires over a 2-month period could optionally be provided by prospective study participants. Blood samples from the prospective study were shipped frozen or at room temperature prior to DNA extraction. The germline V gene (reference sequence) specifies LGHDT as CDR1 and YNNKEL as CDR2. Measured from the cysteine to the phenylalanine, the CDR3 is 14 residues long. CDR3 DNA is the only sequence kept; it has 42 bases, read in frame from the first base. V and J are truncated by 0 bases and 8 bases respectively, leaving an intervening sequence of 13 bases.

Sequenced sample: PBMCs or T cells enriched from blood (not recorded which). The origin of this receptor is a woman in her fifties or sixties who had recovered from COVID-19. Recombination linked TRBV3-1 (or the pseudogene TRBV3-2) to TRBJ1-2; the D segment cannot be called with confidence. The CDR3 protein: CASSQDLVGWGYTF. Read as DNA, the sequence is TGTGCCAGCAGCCAAGATCTGGTCGGGTGGGGCTACACCTTC.